This T cell receptor beta chain comes out of a study of blood T cell repertoires in COVID-19. As regards this clone: The sample carries other DNA sequences with the same CDR3.

Produced via immunoSEQ multiplex PCR; TCRdb's table is partial and in-frame only. The data show hundreds of thousands of clones, with 82% seen just once and approximately 3.6% held by the top ten. The germline V gene has CDR1 LNHDA and CDR2 SQIVND (reference sequence). Between the trimmed V and J ends, which lost 9 bases and 7 bases, there was a span of 16 bases. CDR3 size: 14 residues. The receptor was derived from a woman aged 55-69 years who had recovered from COVID-19. Sequenced: PBMCs or T cells enriched from blood (not recorded which). The chain combines TRBV19 with TRBJ1-6; maybe TRBD1 (6 bases). The CDR3 DNA reads TGTGCCAGCCGGTTACAGGGTGCCAATTCACCCCTCCACTTT. It is translated as CASRLQGANSPLHF.